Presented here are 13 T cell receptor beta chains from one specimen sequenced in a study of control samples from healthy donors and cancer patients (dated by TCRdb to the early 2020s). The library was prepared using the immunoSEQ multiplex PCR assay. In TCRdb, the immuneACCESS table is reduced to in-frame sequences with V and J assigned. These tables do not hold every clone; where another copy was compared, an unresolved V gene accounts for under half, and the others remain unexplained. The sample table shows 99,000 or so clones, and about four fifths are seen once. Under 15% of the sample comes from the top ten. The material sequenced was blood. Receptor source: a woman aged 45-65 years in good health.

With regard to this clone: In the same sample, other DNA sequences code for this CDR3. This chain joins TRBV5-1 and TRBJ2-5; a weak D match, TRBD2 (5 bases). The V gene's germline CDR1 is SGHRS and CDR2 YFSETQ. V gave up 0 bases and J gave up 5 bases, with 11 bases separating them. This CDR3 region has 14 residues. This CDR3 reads CASSLAGSGETQYF. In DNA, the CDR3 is TGCGCCAGCAGCTTGGCGGGGTCGGGGGAGACCCAGTACTTC.

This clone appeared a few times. CDR3 in DNA: TGTGCCAGCATTCCCTCGGCAGGGAATTCACCCCTCCACTTT. Its translation: CASIPSAGNSPLHF. The chain has TRBV2 and TRBJ1-6; tentative D call: TRBD1 (5 bases). Germline V gene lookup returns CDR1 SNHLY and CDR2 FYNNEI. CDR3 length: 14 amino acids. The V end lost 7 bases, the J end lost 7 bases, and 14 bases lay between the germline ends.

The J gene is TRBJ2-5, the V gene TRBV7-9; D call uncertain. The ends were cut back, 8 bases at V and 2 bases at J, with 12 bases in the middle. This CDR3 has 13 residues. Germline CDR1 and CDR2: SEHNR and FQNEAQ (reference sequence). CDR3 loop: CASGYFGQETQYF. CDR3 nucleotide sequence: TGTGCCAGCGGCTACTTCGGACAAGAGACCCAGTACTTC.

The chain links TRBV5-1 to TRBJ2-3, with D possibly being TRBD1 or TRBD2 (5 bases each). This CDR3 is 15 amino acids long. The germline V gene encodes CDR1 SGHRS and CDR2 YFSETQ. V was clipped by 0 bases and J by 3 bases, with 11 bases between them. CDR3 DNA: TGCGCCAGCAGCTTGGACGGGGCCCTAACAGATACGCAGTATTTT. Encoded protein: CASSLDGALTDTQYF.

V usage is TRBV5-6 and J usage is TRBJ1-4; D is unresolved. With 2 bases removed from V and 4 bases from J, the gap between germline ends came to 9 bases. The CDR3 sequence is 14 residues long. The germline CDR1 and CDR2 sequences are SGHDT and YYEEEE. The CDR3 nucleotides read TGTGCCAGCAGCTTCGGCCCTAATAATGAAAAACTGTTTTTT. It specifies CASSFGPNNEKLFF.

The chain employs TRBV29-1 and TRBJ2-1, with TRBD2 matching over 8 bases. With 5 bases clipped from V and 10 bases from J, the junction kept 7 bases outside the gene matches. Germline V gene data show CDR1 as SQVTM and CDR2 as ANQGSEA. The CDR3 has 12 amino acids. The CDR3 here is CSVWLAGTEQFF. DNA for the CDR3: TGCAGCGTTTGGCTAGCGGGTACGGAGCAGTTCTTC.

CDR3 bases: TGTGCCAGTAGTAGCTACACTGAAGCTTTCTTT. This gives the protein CASSSYTEAFF. The chain is built from TRBV19 and TRBJ1-1; the D is unclear. Germline-derived CDR1 and CDR2 are LNHDA and SQIVND (reference sequence). The CDR3 totals 11 residues. Trimming pared 4 bases from V and 3 bases from J, leaving 3 bases between.

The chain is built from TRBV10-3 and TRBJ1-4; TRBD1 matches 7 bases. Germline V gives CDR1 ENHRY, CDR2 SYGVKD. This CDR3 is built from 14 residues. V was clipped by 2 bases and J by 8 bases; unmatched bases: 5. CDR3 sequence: CAISEPGGLEKLFF. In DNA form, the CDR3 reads TGTGCCATCAGTGAGCCAGGGGGTCTCGAAAAACTGTTTTTT.

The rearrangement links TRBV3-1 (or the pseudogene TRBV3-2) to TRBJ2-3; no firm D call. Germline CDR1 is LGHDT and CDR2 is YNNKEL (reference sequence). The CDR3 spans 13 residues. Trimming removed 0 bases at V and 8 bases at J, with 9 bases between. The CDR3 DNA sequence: TGTGCCAGCAGCCAAGATCGGAGCTCTACGCAGTATTTT. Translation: CASSQDRSSTQYF.

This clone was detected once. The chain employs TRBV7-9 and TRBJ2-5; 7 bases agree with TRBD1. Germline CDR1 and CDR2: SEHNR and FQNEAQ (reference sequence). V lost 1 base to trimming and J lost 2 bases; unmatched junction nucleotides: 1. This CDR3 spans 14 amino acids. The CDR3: CASSLVGQQETQYF. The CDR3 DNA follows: TGTGCCAGCAGCTTAGTGGGACAGCAAGAGACCCAGTACTTC.

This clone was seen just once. CDR3 nucleotide sequence: TGTGCCAGCAGCGTAGACCCAGCGGGGGCGGTCTACAATGAGCAGTTCTTC. Translation: CASSVDPAGAVYNEQFF. The rearrangement joins TRBV9 to TRBJ2-1; the match to TRBD2 covers 8 bases. Trimming cost V 0 bases and J 3 bases; bases outside gene matches: 8. Germline V gene lookup returns CDR1 SGDLS and CDR2 YYNGEE. The CDR3 extends over 17 amino acids.

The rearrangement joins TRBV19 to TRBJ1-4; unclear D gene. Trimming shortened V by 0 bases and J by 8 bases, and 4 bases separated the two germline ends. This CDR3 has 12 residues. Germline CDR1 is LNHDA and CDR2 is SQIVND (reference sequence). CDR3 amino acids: CASSIDREKLFF. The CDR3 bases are TGTGCCAGTAGTATAGATCGAGAAAAACTGTTTTTT.

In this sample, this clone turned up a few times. The CDR3 nucleotides read TGTGCCAGCAGCACAGGGTCAGGGGAGCTGTTTTTT. This gives the protein CASSTGSGELFF. The rearrangement joins TRBV12-3 or TRBV12-4 to TRBJ2-2; tentative D call: TRBD1 (6 bases). Trimming removed 6 bases at V and 8 bases at J, with 10 bases between. The length of the CDR3 is 12 residues.